The 19 T cell receptor beta chains presented below share a single source sample, sequenced in a study of cytomegalovirus exposure and HLA in healthy donors. Only in-frame clones appear in the TCRdb table, and some are missing; sequencing was by immunoSEQ multiplex PCR. This table has some 120,000 clones, around nine tenths appearing once. Sequenced input: PBMCs. Receptors originate from a young woman in good health and CMV-seronegative.

V is TRBV2 and J is TRBJ1-1; D is perhaps TRBD1 (5 bases). V dropped 7 bases and J dropped 5 bases, with 14 bases sitting between them. Germline V gene lookup returns CDR1 SNHLY and CDR2 FYNNEI. The CDR3 consists of 13 residues. The DNA for the CDR3 is TGTGCCAGCACCGAGATGGGGGGAACTGAAGCTTTCTTT. Translating gives CASTEMGGTEAFF.

The chain recombines TRBV16 with TRBJ2-7; 7 bases agree with TRBD1. The J segment lost 6 bases and the V segment lost 2 bases, leaving 4 bases of the junction unmatched. Germline V lookup: CDR1 KGHSY, CDR2 FQNENV. The CDR3 sequence is 13 residues long. CDR3 region: CASSQRQGGEQYF. In DNA, the CDR3 is TGTGCCAGCAGCCAACGACAGGGTGGCGAGCAGTACTTC.

This chain joins TRBV5-4 and TRBJ1-1; D call uncertain. V was clipped by 0 bases and J by 1 base, with 4 bases between them. The CDR3 contains 13 residues. CDR1 and CDR2 (germline): SGHNT, YYREEE (reference sequence). This CDR3 reads CASSLDKNTEAFF. The CDR3 coding sequence is TGTGCCAGCAGCTTGGACAAGAACACTGAAGCTTTCTTT.

CDR3 sequence reads: CASSTTGTVYGYTF. CDR3 DNA sequence: TGTGCCAGCAGCACAACGGGGACAGTCTATGGCTACACCTTC. The chain couples TRBV7-9 to TRBJ1-2; 7 bases fit TRBD1. CDR3 length: 14 residues. The J segment lost 4 bases and the V segment lost 5 bases, leaving 7 bases of the junction unmatched. Germline-derived CDR1 and CDR2 are SEHNR and FQNEAQ (reference sequence).

This clone was picked up one time. The V call is TRBV29-1, the J call TRBJ2-7; 7 bases match TRBD1. The V segment lost 7 bases and the J segment 0 bases; nucleotides outside the gene matches: 3. Germline V gives CDR1 SQVTM, CDR2 ANQGSEA. The CDR3 is 12 residues long. The CDR3 here is CSGTGASYEQYF. CDR3 nucleotide sequence: TGCAGCGGGACAGGTGCCTCCTACGAGCAGTACTTC.

This clone was seen only a few times. The gene calls are TRBV7-2 and TRBJ1-2; 9 bases line up with TRBD1. Unmatched junction bases numbered 2, after V lost 1 base and J lost 5 bases. Germline values: CDR1 SGHTA, CDR2 FQGNSA. CDR3 size: 14 residues. The CDR3 DNA follows: TGTGCCAGCAGCTTAGGTGACAGGGGGTATGGCTACACCTTC. Translated, it gives CASSLGDRGYGYTF.

The chain carries TRBV11-3 and TRBJ2-5; 10 nucleotides align to TRBD1. This CDR3 is built from 14 residues. The V and J ends lost 6 bases and 4 bases, in that order; junction bases with no gene match: 5. Germline V gene lookup returns CDR1 SGHNT and CDR2 YENEEA. As DNA, the CDR3 is TGTGCCAGCAGAACCCGGGACAGGGGAGAGACCCAGTACTTC. Translating gives CASRTRDRGETQYF.

V usage is TRBV7-9 and J usage is TRBJ2-2; D remains ambiguous. The V end lost 3 bases, the J end lost 6 bases, and 5 bases lay between the germline ends. CDR1 is SEHNR and CDR2 is FQNEAQ in the germline V gene (reference sequence). The CDR3 contains 12 residues. CDR3 in DNA: TGTGCCAGCAGCTTCGTCCCCGGGGAGCTGTTTTTT. This translates into CASSFVPGELFF.

The chain uses TRBV9 and TRBJ2-1, with a possible D match to TRBD2 (5 bases). The V end was cut by 4 bases, the J end by 0 bases, with 17 bases between. The CDR3 is 17 amino acids. Germline V gives CDR1 SGDLS, CDR2 YYNGEE. This CDR3 reads CASSLRRDYSSYNEQFF. CDR3 nucleotides: TGTGCCAGCAGCCTACGTAGAGACTACAGCTCCTACAATGAGCAGTTCTTC. Complete variable domain (other parts from reference TRBV9 and TRBJ2-1): DSGVTQTPKHLITATGQRVTLRCSPRSGDLSVYWYQQSLDQGLQFLIQYYNGEERAKGNILERFSAQQFPDLHSELNLSSLELGDSALYFCASSLRRDYSSYNEQFFGPGTRLTVL.

CDR3 DNA: TGTGCCAGCAGCTTAGCGGGAGCTCAAACGCAGTATTTT. It is translated as CASSLAGAQTQYF. The chain links TRBV11-3 to TRBJ2-3; D is possibly TRBD2 (6 bases). The V gene lost 1 base and the J gene lost 9 bases, with 11 bases spanning the gap. From germline, CDR1 is SGHNT and CDR2 YENEEA. CDR3 length: 13 residues. The whole variable domain, remainder taken from reference TRBV11-3 and TRBJ2-3, is EAGVVQSPRYKIIEKKQPVAFWCNPISGHNTLYWYLQNLGQGPELLIRYENEEAVDDSQLPKDRFSAERLKGVDSTLKIQPAELGDSAVYLCASSLAGAQTQYFGPGTRLTVL.

The chain couples TRBV5-4 to TRBJ2-2; TRBD1 matches at 7 bases. CDR1 and CDR2 (germline): SGHNT, YYREEE (reference sequence). Germline trimming cut 4 bases from V and 2 bases from J; bases unmatched to any gene: 5. The CDR3 contains 15 residues. The CDR3 here is CASSPGTENTGELFF. CDR3 nucleotide sequence: TGTGCCAGCAGCCCAGGGACAGAAAACACCGGGGAGCTGTTTTTT.

The chain employs TRBV5-1 and TRBJ1-2, with 10 bases matching TRBD1. Germline trimming cut 5 bases from V and 7 bases from J; bases unmatched to any gene: 5. Germline V CDR1 and CDR2: SGHRS, YFSETQ. The CDR3 totals 13 residues. As DNA, the CDR3 is TGCGCCAGCAGGCGGACAGGGGGTGCTGGCTACACCTTC. This sequence encodes CASRRTGGAGYTF. Full variable domain (outside the CDR3, taken from reference TRBV5-1 and TRBJ1-2): KAGVTQTPRYLIKTRGQQVTLSCSPISGHRSVSWYQQTPGQGLQFLFEYFSETQRNKGNFPGRFSGRQFSNSRSEMNVSTLELGDSALYLCASRRTGGAGYTFGSGTRLTVV.

The J gene is TRBJ2-2, the V gene TRBV15; the match to TRBD1 covers 10 bases. V was pared by 3 bases and J by 6 bases, with 1 base of the junction left unmatched. The CDR3 is 14 amino acids. CDR1 LNHNV and CDR2 YYDKDF come from the germline V gene (reference sequence). The CDR3 here is CATSRDRGAGELFF. The CDR3 coding sequence is TGTGCCACCAGCAGGGACAGGGGGGCCGGGGAGCTGTTTTTT. The full variable domain, rest sourced from reference TRBV15 and TRBJ2-2, is DAMVIQNPRYQVTQFGKPVTLSCSQTLNHNVMYWYQQKSSQAPKLLFHYYDKDFNNEADTPDNFQSRRPNTSFCFLDIRSPGLGDTAMYLCATSRDRGAGELFFGEGSRLTVL.

This chain connects TRBV5-1 to TRBJ2-7; no definite D call. V was trimmed by 5 bases and J by 6 bases, leaving 12 bases between them. In germline, CDR1 is SGHRS, CDR2 YFSETQ. The CDR3 has 12 amino acids. CDR3 DNA: TGCGCCAGCAGTTATTTTGGCTCCGAGCAGTACTTC. Translation: CASSYFGSEQYF.

The chain recombines TRBV28 with TRBJ2-7; the D gene is possibly TRBD1 (6 bases). Germline CDR1 reads MDHEN; CDR2 reads SYDVKM. This CDR3 contains 14 residues. V gave up 2 bases and J gave up 9 bases, with 17 bases separating them. The CDR3 here is CASSLRQVGRRQYF. The CDR3 DNA reads TGTGCCAGCAGTTTAAGACAGGTCGGTAGGAGGCAGTACTTC.

The gene calls are TRBV9 and TRBJ2-2, with D possibly being TRBD2 (5 bases). CDR3 length equals 17 residues. Germline V gene data show CDR1 as SGDLS and CDR2 as YYNGEE. V was clipped by 0 bases and J by 4 bases, with 16 bases between them. This CDR3 reads CASSVAGGSSTTGELFF. CDR3 coding DNA: TGTGCCAGCAGCGTAGCTGGCGGGTCGTCTACCACCGGGGAGCTGTTTTTT.

J is TRBJ2-3 and V is TRBV5-4; no clear D gene. The V end lost 4 bases, the J end lost 4 bases, and 16 bases lay between the germline ends. This CDR3 comprises 15 residues. CDR1 is SGHNT and CDR2 is YYREEE in the germline V gene (reference sequence). CDR3 coding DNA: TGTGCCAGCAGCCTTGGGCAACATACGGCAGATACGCAGTATTTT. Translation gives CASSLGQHTADTQYF.

This clone turned up a few times. The rearrangement links TRBV11-1 to TRBJ1-2, with a weak D call TRBD1 (6 bases). The CDR3 is made up of 13 amino acids. The germline gives CDR1 SGHAT, CDR2 FQDESV (reference sequence). Trimming stripped 3 bases from V and 7 bases from J, with 12 bases between. The CDR3 DNA follows: TGTGCCAGCAGCTTGACCTCAGGGGTTGGCTACACCTTC. It encodes CASSLTSGVGYTF.

The V and J genes are TRBV6-6 and TRBJ1-5; D unresolved. The V and J ends lost 4 bases and 8 bases respectively, with 6 bases between them. Per the germline V gene, CDR1 is MNHNY and CDR2 is SVGAGI (reference sequence). This CDR3 has 11 residues. CDR3 in DNA: TGTGCCAGCAGTTCAACTGAGCCCCAGCATTTT. Its protein product is CASSSTEPQHF.